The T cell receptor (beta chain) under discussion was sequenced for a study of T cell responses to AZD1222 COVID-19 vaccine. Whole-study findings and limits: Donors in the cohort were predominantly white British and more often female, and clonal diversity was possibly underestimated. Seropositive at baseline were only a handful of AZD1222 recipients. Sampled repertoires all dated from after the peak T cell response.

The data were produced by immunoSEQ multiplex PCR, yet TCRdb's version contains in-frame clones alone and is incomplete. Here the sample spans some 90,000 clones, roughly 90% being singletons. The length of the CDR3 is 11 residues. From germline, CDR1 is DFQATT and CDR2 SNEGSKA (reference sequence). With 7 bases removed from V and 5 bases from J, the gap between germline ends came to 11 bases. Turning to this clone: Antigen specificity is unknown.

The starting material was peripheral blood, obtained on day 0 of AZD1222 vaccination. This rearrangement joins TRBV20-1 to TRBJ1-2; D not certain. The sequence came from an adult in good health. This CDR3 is CSERKRYGYTF. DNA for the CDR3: TGCAGTGAAAGGAAAAGATATGGCTACACCTTC.